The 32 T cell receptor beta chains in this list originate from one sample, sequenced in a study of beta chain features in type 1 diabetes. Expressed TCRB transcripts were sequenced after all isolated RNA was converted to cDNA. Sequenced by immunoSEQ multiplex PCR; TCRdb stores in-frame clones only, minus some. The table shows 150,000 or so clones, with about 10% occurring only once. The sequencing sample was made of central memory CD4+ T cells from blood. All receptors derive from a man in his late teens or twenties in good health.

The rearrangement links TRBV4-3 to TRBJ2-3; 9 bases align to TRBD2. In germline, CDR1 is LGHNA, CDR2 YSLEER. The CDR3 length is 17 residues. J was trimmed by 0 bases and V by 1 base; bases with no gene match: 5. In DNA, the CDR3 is TGCGCCAGCAGCCAAGCAGACAGCGGGGGGAGCACAGATACGCAGTATTTT. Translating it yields CASSQADSGGSTDTQYF.

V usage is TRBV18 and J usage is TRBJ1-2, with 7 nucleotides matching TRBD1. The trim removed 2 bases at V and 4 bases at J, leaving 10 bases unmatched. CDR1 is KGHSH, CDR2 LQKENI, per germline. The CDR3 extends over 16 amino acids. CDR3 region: CASSPSGDSRTYGYTF. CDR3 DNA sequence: TGTGCCAGCTCACCATCTGGGGACAGCCGAACCTATGGCTACACCTTC.

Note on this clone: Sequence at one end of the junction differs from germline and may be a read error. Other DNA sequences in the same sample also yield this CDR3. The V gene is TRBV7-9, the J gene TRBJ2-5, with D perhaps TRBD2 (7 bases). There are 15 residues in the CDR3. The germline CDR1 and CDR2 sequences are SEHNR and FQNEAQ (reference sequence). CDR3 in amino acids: CASTLRGGGQETQYF. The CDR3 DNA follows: TGTGCCAGCACCTTAAGAGGGGGGGGCCAAGAGACCCAGTACTTC.

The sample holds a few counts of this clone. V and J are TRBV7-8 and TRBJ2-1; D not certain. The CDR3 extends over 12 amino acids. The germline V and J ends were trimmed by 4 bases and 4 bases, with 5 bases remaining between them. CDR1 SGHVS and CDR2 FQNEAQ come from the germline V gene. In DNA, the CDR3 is TGTGCCAGCAGCTCCCAGTACAATGAGCAGTTCTTC. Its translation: CASSSQYNEQFF.

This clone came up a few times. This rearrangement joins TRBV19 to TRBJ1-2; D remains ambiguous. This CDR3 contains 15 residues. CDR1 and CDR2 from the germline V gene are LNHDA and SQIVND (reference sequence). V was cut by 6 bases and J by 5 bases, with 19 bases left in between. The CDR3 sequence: CASRSSEGGLYGYTF. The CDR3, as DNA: TGTGCCAGTAGATCCTCGGAGGGAGGTCTTTATGGCTACACCTTC. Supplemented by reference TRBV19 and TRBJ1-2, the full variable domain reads DGGITQSPKYLFRKEGQNVTLSCEQNLNHDAMYWYRQDPGQGLRLIYYSQIVNDFQKGDIAEGYSVSREKKESFPLTVTSAQKNPTAFYLCASRSSEGGLYGYTFGSGTRLTVV.

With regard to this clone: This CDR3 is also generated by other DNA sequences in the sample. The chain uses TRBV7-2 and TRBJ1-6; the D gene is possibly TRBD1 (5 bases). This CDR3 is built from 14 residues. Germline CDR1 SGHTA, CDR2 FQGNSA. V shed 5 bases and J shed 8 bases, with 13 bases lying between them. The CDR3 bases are TGTGCCAGCAGCCCTCGGGGAGGGGATTCACCCCTCCACTTT. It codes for CASSPRGGDSPLHF.

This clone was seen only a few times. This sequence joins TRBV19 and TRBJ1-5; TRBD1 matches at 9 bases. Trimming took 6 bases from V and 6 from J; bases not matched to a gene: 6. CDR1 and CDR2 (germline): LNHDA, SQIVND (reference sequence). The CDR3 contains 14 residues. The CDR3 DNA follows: TGTGCCAGTAGCCTCACAGGGGGCGTTCAGCCCCAGCATTTT. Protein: CASSLTGGVQPQHF.

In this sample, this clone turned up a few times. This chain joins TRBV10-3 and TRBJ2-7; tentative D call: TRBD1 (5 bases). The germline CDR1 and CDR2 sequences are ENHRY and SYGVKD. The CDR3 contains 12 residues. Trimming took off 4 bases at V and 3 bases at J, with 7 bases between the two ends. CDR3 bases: TGTGCCATCAGTGGGACATACTACGAGCAGTACTTC. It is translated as CAISGTYYEQYF.

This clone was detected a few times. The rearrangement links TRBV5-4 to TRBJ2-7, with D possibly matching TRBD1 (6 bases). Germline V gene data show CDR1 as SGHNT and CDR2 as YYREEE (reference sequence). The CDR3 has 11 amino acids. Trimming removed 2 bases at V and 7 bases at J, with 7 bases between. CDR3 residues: CASSFDREQYF. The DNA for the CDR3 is TGTGCCAGCAGCTTCGACAGGGAGCAGTACTTC.

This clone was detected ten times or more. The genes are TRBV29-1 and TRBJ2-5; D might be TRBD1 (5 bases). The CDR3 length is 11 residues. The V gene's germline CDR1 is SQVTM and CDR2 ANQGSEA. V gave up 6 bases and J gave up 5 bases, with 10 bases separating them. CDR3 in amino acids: CSVAGSETQYF. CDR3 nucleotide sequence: TGCAGCGTGGCAGGGTCGGAGACCCAGTACTTC.

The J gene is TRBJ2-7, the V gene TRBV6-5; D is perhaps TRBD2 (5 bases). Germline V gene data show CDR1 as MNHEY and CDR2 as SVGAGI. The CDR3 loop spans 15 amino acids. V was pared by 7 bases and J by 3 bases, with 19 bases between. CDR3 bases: TGTGCCAGCAAAATATTTCGGGAAGGTGGCTACGAGCAGTACTTC. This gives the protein CASKIFREGGYEQYF.

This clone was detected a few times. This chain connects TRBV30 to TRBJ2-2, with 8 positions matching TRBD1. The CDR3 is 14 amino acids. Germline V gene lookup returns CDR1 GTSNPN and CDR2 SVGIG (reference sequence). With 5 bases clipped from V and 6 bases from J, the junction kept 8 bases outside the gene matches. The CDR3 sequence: CAWGIQGVAGELFF. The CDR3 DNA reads TGTGCCTGGGGAATACAGGGGGTAGCCGGGGAGCTGTTTTTT.

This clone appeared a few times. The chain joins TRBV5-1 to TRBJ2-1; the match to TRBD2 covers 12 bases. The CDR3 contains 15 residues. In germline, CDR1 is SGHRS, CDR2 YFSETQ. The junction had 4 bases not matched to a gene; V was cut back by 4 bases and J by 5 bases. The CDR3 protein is CASSAGLAGHNEQFF. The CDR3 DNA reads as TGCGCCAGCAGCGCCGGACTAGCGGGGCACAATGAGCAGTTCTTC.

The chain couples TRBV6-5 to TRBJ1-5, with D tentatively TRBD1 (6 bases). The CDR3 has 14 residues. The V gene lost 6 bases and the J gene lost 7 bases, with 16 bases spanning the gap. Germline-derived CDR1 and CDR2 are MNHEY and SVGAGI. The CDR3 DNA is TGTGCCAGCAGGCCGAACAGGGAGGGGCAGCCCCAGCATTTT. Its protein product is CASRPNREGQPQHF.

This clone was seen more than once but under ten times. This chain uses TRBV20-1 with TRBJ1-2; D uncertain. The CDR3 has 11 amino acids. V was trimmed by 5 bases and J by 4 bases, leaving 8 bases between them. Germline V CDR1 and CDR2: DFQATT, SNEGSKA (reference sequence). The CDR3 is CSAEIPYGYTF. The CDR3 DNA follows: TGCAGTGCTGAGATTCCCTATGGCTACACCTTC.

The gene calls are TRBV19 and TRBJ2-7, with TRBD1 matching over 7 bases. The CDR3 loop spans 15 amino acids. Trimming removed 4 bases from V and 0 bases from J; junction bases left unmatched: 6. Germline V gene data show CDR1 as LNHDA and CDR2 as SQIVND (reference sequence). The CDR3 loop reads CASSTQGSLSYEQYF. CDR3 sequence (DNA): TGTGCCAGTAGTACACAGGGGTCTCTCTCCTACGAGCAGTACTTC.

The CDR3 loop is CASSDGQGFYGYTF. The CDR3 bases are TGTGCCAGCAGCGACGGACAGGGGTTCTATGGCTACACCTTC. The chain couples TRBV9 to TRBJ1-2, with 9 bases fitting TRBD1. The trim removed 3 bases at V and 4 bases at J, leaving 4 bases unmatched. CDR3 length: 14 residues. CDR1 and CDR2 from the germline V gene are SGDLS and YYNGEE.

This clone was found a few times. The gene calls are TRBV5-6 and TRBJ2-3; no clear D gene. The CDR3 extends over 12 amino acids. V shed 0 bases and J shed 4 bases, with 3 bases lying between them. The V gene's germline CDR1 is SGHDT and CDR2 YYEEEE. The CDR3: CASSLVADTQYF. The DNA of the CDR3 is TGTGCCAGCAGCTTGGTAGCAGATACGCAGTATTTT.

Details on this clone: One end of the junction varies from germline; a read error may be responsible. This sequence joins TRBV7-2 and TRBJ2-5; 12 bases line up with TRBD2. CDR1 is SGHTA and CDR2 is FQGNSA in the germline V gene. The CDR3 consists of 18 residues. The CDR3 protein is CASSLAASGGASQDTQYF. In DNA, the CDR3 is TGTGCCAGCAGCTTAGCGGCTAGCGGGGGGGCCTCCCAAGATACCCAGTACTTC.

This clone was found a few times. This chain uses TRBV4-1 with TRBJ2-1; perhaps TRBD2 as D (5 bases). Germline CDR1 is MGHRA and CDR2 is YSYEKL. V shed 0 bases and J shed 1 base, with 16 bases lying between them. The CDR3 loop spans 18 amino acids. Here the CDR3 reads CASSQDPREGTSYNEQFF. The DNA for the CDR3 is TGCGCCAGCAGCCAAGATCCCAGAGAGGGAACATCCTACAATGAGCAGTTCTTC.

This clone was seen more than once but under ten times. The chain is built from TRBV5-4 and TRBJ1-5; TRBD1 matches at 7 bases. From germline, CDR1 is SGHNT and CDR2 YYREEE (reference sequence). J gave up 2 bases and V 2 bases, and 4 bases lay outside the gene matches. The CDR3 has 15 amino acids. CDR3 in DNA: TGTGCCAGCAGCTTACGCCAGGGGGGCAATCAGCCCCAGCATTTT. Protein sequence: CASSLRQGGNQPQHF.

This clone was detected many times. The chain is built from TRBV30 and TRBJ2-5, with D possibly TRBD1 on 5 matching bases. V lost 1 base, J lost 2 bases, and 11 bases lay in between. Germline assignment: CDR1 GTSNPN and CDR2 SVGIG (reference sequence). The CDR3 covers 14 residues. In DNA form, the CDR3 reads TGTGCCTGGAGTGCCCCCGACAGACAAGAGACCCAGTACTTC. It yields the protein CAWSAPDRQETQYF.

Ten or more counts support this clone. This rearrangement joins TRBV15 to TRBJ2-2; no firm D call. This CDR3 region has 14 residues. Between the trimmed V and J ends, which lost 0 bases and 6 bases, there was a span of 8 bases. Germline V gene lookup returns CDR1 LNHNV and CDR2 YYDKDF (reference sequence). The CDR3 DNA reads TGTGCCACCAGCAGAGATATGAGTTCCGGGGAGCTGTTTTTT. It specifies CATSRDMSSGELFF.

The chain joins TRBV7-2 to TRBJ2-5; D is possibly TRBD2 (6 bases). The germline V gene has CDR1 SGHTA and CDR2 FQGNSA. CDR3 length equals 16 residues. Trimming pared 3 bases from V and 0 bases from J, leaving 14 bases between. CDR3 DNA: TGTGCCAGCAGCTTCCGACCGGGACTGGACCAAGAGACCCAGTACTTC. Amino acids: CASSFRPGLDQETQYF.

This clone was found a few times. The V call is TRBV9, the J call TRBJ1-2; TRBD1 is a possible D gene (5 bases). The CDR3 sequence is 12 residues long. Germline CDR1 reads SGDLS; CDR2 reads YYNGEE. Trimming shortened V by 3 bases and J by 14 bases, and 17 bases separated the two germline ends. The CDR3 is CASSAEGGVHTF. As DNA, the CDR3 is TGTGCCAGCAGCGCCGAGGGAGGGGTTCATACCTTC.

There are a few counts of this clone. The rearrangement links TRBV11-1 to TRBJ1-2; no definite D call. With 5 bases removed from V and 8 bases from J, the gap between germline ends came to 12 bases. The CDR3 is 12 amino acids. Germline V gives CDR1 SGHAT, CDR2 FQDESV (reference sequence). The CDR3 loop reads CASSPQTGGYTF. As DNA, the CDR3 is TGTGCCAGCAGCCCACAAACGGGGGGCTACACCTTC. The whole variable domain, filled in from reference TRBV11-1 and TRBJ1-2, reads EAEVAQSPRYKITEKSQAVAFWCDPISGHATLYWYRQILGQGPELLVQFQDESVVDDSQLPKDRFSAERLKGVDSTLKIQPAELGDSAMYLCASSPQTGGYTFGSGTRLTVV.

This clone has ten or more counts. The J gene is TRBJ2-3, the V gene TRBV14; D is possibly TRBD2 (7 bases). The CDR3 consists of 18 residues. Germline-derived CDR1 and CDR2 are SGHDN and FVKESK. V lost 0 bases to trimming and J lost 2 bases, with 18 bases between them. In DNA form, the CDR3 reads TGTGCCAGCAGCCAAGATCATTTTCGCGGGGGCCCCACAGATACGCAGTATTTT. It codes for CASSQDHFRGGPTDTQYF.

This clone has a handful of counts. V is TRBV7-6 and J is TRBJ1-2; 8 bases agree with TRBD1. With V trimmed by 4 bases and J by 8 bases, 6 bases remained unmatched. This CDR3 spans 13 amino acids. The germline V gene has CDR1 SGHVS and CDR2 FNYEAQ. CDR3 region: CASSSGQGRGYTF. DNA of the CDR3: TGTGCCAGCAGCTCCGGACAGGGTCGGGGCTACACCTTC.

DNA of the CDR3: TGTGCCAGCAGCGTCATAACAGGGGGCTATGGCTACACCTTC. This sequence encodes CASSVITGGYGYTF. The rearrangement uses TRBV11-2 and TRBJ1-2, with TRBD1 matching 8 bases. V lost 5 bases, J lost 4 bases, and 6 bases stayed unmatched. The CDR3 covers 14 residues. CDR1 SGHAT and CDR2 FQNNGV come from the germline V gene.

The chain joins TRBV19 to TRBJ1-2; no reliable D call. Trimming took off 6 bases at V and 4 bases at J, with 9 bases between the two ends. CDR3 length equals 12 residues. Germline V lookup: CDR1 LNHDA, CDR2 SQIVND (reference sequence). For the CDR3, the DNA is TGTGCCAGTAGCGGTCTTTTCTATGGCTACACCTTC. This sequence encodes CASSGLFYGYTF.

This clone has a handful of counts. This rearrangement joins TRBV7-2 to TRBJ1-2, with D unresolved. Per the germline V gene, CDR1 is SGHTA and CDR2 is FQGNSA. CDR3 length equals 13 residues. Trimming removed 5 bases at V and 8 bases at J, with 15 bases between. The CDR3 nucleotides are TGTGCCAGCAGCCCCTCTGCGGGCCCGGGCTACACCTTC. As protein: CASSPSAGPGYTF.

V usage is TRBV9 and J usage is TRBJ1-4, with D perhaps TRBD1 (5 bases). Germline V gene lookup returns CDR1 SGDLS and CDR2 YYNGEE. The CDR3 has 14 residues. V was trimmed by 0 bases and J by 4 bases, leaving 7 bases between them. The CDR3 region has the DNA TGTGCCAGCAGCGTAGAGGGGTATAATGAAAAACTGTTTTTT. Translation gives CASSVEGYNEKLFF.